This T cell receptor beta chain was recovered during a study of blood T cell repertoires in COVID-19. At the level of the study: Some COVID-19 samples were acute and others convalescent; all came from the United States, Italy and Spain. Sample material is recorded as cDNA or gDNA derived from T cells, B-cell-depleted T cells, or PBMCs.

The ends lost 2 bases at V and 8 bases at J; junction bases unmatched: 8. The CDR3 runs 16 residues. The germline CDR1 and CDR2 sequences are SGHTS and YDEGEE. Patients from Seattle were sampled longitudinally, starting during active infection. Authors' analysis steps: For nucleated cells, counts were estimated from reference gene primer amplification. Profiling relied on immunoSEQ multiplex PCR, and the TCRdb table lists in-frame clones only, not all of them. The V and J calls and clone size come from that table; D and trimming were worked out from the DNA. The table lists some 170,000 clones, approximately 93% of them singletons.

Material: peripheral blood. This TCR came from an older woman with COVID-19, enrolled during active disease. The chain links TRBV5-8 to TRBJ1-6; 9 positions agree with TRBD1. The DNA of the CDR3 is TGTGCCAGCAGCTTCCTACGGGGACAGGGTGATTCACCCCTCCACTTT. Amino acid sequence: CASSFLRGQGDSPLHF.